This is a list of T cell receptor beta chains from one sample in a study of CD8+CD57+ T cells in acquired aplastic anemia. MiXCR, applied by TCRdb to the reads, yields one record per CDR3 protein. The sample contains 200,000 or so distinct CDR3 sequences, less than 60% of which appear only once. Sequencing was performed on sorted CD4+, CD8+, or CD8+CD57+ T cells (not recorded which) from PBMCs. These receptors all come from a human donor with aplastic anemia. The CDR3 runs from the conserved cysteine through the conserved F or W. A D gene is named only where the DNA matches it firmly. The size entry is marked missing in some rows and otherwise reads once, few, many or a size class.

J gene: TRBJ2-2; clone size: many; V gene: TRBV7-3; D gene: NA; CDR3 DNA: TGTGCCAGCAGCTTAAATGCGGGGCAGATCACCGGGGAGCTGTTTTTT; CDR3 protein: CASSLNAGQITGELFF
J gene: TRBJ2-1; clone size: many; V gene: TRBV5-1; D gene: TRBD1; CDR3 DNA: TGCGCCAGCAGCTTGTCCCGGGACAGGGACCATGAGCAGTTCTTC; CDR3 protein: CASSLSRDRDHEQFF
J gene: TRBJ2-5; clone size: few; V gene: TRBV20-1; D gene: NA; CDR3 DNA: TGCAGTGCTAGAGATCCTGGAGGAGAGACCCAGTACTTC; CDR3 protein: CSARDPGGETQYF
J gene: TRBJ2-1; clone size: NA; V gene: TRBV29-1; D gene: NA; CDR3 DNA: TGCAGCGTAAATGGTCGACAGGCGTACAATGAGCAGTTCTTC; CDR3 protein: CSVNGRQAYNEQFF
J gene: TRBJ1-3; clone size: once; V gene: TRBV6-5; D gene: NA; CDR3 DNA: TGTGCCAGCAGTGATGGCGGTGCCTCCTCTGGAAACACCATATATTTT; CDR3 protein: CASSDGGASSGNTIYF
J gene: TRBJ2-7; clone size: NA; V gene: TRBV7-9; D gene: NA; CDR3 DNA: TGTGCCAGCAGCTTACCGGCGGACGAGCAGTACTTC; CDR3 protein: CASSLPADEQYF
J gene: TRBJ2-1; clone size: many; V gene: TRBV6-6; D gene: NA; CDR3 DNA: TGTGCCAGCAGTTTGGGGGAGTTTTCGCAGTTCTTC; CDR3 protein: CASSLGEFSQFF
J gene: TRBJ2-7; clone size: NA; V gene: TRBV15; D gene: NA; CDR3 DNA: TGTGCCACCAGCAGAGAGAGGGACAACGAGCAGTACTTC; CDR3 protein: CATSRERDNEQYF
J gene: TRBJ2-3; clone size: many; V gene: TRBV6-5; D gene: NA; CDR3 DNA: TGTGCCAGCAGTTACTCAAGGGTCGACACAGATACGCAGTATTTT; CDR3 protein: CASSYSRVDTDTQYF
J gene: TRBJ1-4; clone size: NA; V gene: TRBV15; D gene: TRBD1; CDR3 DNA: TGTGCCACCAGCAGAGGGACAGGGCAAGAAAAACTGTTTTTT; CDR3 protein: CATSRGTGQEKLFF
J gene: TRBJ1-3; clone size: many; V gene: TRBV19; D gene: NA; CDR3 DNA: TGTGCCAGTAGGCCCCAATTCTCGGGCGGAAACACCATATATTTT; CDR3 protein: CASRPQFSGGNTIYF
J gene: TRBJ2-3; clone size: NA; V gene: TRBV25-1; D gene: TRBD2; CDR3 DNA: TGTGCCAGCAGTGCCCTAGCGGGAGGACCCCTTCGGACAGATACGCAGTATTTT; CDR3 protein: CASSALAGGPLRTDTQYF
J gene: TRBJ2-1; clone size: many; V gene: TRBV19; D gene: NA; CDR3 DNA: TGTGCCAGTAGTACTATCGACGGGAGCTCCTACAATGAGCAGTTCTTC; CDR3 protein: CASSTIDGSSYNEQFF
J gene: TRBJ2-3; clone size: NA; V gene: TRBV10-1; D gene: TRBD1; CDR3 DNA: TGCGCCAGCAGCCGGGACAGCGGAGCAGATACGCAGTATTTT; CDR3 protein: CASSRDSGADTQYF
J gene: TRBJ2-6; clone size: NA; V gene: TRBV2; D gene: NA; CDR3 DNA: TGTGCCAGCCGGAGCGATGGGGCCAACGTCCTGACTTTC; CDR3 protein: CASRSDGANVLTF
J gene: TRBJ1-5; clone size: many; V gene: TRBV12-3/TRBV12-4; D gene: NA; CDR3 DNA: TGTGCCAGCAGTTTAAGGAAGGCCCAAAATCAGCCCCAGCATTTT; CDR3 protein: CASSLRKAQNQPQHF